A single TCR beta chain is shown here with its context. It lacks a known antigen. No base qualities exist here, and no much larger clone lies one base off it. These data come from a study of blood T cell repertoires in COVID-19 (dated by TCRdb to 2020 to 2022). Some background on the complete study: Samples from collaborators originated in the United States, Italy and Spain and spanned both the acute and convalescent phases of COVID-19. The sample metadata nearly always contained a de-identified subject ID, COVID-19 status, age in years and sex. Subjects who had been exposed to COVID-19, were actively infected with it, or had recovered from it provided the deeply sampled blood TCRbeta repertoires that made up the dataset. A freely available public database, intended as a resource for researchers studying the immune response to SARS-CoV-2, is where the repertoires were released. Where HLA class I and class II types were available, the types were taken from metadata supplied by the sample provider, not from assay-based typing. The samples were drawn from the first 160 participants of the ongoing ImmuneRACE study and from some 1,300 subjects provided by 6 global collaborators. The material from the prospective study consisted of cDNA or gDNA derived from T cells, B-cell-depleted T cells, or PBMCs. Study-wide conclusions, independent of this receptor: Clinical and demographic metadata were provided uncurated, with the amount varying by source and participant.

One collaborating source in Seattle enrolled patients during active infection and followed them longitudinally through the course of disease. Whole blood was collected in K2EDTA tubes by collaborating institutions according to the institutions' own protocols. For TCRbeta analysis, collaborator samples were shipped as frozen whole blood, as isolated PBMCs, or as DNA extracted from either sample type. Trimming removed 6 bases from V and 7 bases from J, leaving 13 bases between the germline ends. CDR1 and CDR2 (SQVTM, ANQGSEA) derive from the germline V gene. The cysteine opens and the phenylalanine closes a CDR3 of 11 amino acids. The CDR3 DNA has 33 bases and is translated from base 1. The immunoSEQ Assay, a bias-controlled multiplex PCR, was used to amplify TCRbeta CDR3 regions from genomic DNA. From the authors' description of their analysis: The number of nucleated cells in each sample was estimated from the amplification of reference gene primers within the assay. To quantify the absolute abundance of each unique TCRbeta CDR3 rearrangement, sequence reads were collapsed and filtered. For each sample, productive Simpson clonality was calculated by taking the square root of Simpson's diversity index across productive rearrangements. Held by TCRdb, this immuneACCESS table contains in-frame sequences only and omits some clones. Under half of the omission traces to an unresolved V gene where checked; the cause of the rest is unknown. V, J and clone size were drawn from that table, and D and trimming were deduced from the DNA. The sample yields about 160,000 clones; roughly 81% were counted once. 8% to 9% of the sample belongs to the ten largest clones.

The sequence was obtained from a woman aged 60-75 years with COVID-19, enrolled during active disease. Here the chain combines TRBV29-1 and TRBJ2-7; the D gene is possibly TRBD2, with 5 bases matching. The sequencing input was peripheral blood. The CDR3 amino acid sequence is: CSVSWGDEQYF. The DNA is as follows: TGCAGCGTATCTTGGGGAGATGAGCAGTACTTC.